Listed below are T cell receptor beta chains from one sample, sequenced in a study of blood T cells in healthy people across ages. TCRdb independently ran MiXCR on the 5' RACE reads; one entry per CDR3 protein. The sample records around 1.5 million distinct CDR3 sequences, roughly 32% being singletons. Source material: blood. These receptors came from a woman aged 25 to 39 in good health. Both conserved end residues are part of each CDR3. D genes are given only for firm matches. Some rows mark clone size as missing; the rest say once, few, many or name a class of expanded clone.

clone size: .; D gene: TRBD2; J gene: TRBJ2-1; V gene: TRBV7-8; CDR3 protein: CASSSSGGDSNEQFF; CDR3 DNA: TGTGCCAGCAGCTCTAGCGGGGGGGATAGTAATGAGCAGTTCTTC
clone size: .; D gene: .; J gene: TRBJ1-2; V gene: TRBV9; CDR3 protein: CASSVGSREGGYTF; CDR3 DNA: TGTGCCAGCAGCGTAGGGTCCCGGGAGGGCGGCTACACCTTC
clone size: .; D gene: .; J gene: TRBJ1-2; V gene: TRBV14; CDR3 protein: CASSQVGAGYGYTF; CDR3 DNA: TGTGCCAGCAGCCAAGTGGGGGCTGGCTATGGCTACACCTTC
clone size: .; D gene: .; J gene: TRBJ2-7; V gene: TRBV2; CDR3 protein: CASRIGGRTYEQYF; CDR3 DNA: TGTGCCAGCAGGATAGGGGGACGCACCTACGAGCAGTACTTC
clone size: .; D gene: .; J gene: TRBJ1-2; V gene: TRBV20-1; CDR3 protein: CSARDVKGGEGYGYTF; CDR3 DNA: TGCAGTGCTAGAGATGTGAAAGGGGGTGAGGGCTATGGCTACACCTTC
clone size: .; D gene: .; J gene: TRBJ2-3; V gene: TRBV4-1; CDR3 protein: CASSQVTYTSTDTQYF; CDR3 DNA: TGCGCCAGCAGCCAAGTTACATATACTAGCACAGATACGCAGTATTTT
clone size: .; D gene: .; J gene: TRBJ2-5; V gene: TRBV5-1; CDR3 protein: CASSLATEGTGETQYF; CDR3 DNA: TGCGCCAGCAGCTTGGCCACGGAGGGGACGGGGGAGACCCAGTACTTC
clone size: .; D gene: TRBD2; J gene: TRBJ2-1; V gene: TRBV14; CDR3 protein: CASSREEGLAGAVKQFF; CDR3 DNA: TGTGCCAGCAGCCGAGAAGAGGGACTAGCGGGAGCAGTGAAGCAGTTCTTC
clone size: few; D gene: .; J gene: TRBJ2-5; V gene: TRBV11-2; CDR3 protein: CASSLRGLLYQETQYF; CDR3 DNA: TGTGCCAGCAGCCTCCGGGGGCTACTGTACCAAGAGACCCAGTACTTC
clone size: .; D gene: .; J gene: TRBJ1-1; V gene: TRBV12-3/TRBV12-4; CDR3 protein: CASSLGSQGPPGAFF; CDR3 DNA: TGTGCCAGCAGTTTGGGGTCCCAGGGACCGCCAGGAGCTTTCTTT
clone size: few; D gene: .; J gene: TRBJ2-5; V gene: TRBV6-5; CDR3 protein: CASTRGGSQYF; CDR3 DNA: TGTGCCAGCACCCGGGGCGGGTCCCAGTACTTC
clone size: .; D gene: .; J gene: TRBJ1-1; V gene: TRBV10-3; CDR3 protein: CAISGGVGEAFF; CDR3 DNA: TGTGCCATCAGTGGGGGGGTTGGTGAAGCTTTCTTT
clone size: many; D gene: .; J gene: TRBJ2-1; V gene: TRBV11-2; CDR3 protein: CASSPYLSSYNEQFF; CDR3 DNA: TGTGCCAGCAGCCCCTACCTCAGCTCCTACAATGAGCAGTTCTTC
clone size: few; D gene: TRBD1; J gene: TRBJ2-7; V gene: TRBV18; CDR3 protein: CASLRQGEHEQYF; CDR3 DNA: TGTGCCAGCTTGAGACAGGGCGAACACGAGCAGTACTTC
clone size: .; D gene: .; J gene: TRBJ1-1; V gene: TRBV6-1; CDR3 protein: CASSRGANLEAFF; CDR3 DNA: TGTGCCAGCAGTCGGGGGGCTAATCTTGAAGCTTTCTTT
clone size: few; D gene: TRBD2; J gene: TRBJ2-5; V gene: TRBV6-6; CDR3 protein: CASSYYHSGGGTQYF; CDR3 DNA: TGTGCCAGCAGTTATTACCATAGCGGGGGAGGGACCCAGTACTTC
clone size: .; D gene: .; J gene: TRBJ1-5; V gene: TRBV6-5; CDR3 protein: CASSYSPYSNQPQHF; CDR3 DNA: TGTGCCAGCAGTTACAGTCCTTATAGCAATCAGCCCCAGCATTTT
clone size: .; D gene: .; J gene: TRBJ1-1; V gene: TRBV21-1; CDR3 protein: CASSNWEAFF; CDR3 DNA: TGTGCCAGCAGCAACTGGGAAGCTTTCTTT
clone size: few; D gene: TRBD2; J gene: TRBJ2-7; V gene: TRBV20-1; CDR3 protein: CSARVASHGRAYEQYF; CDR3 DNA: TGCAGTGCTAGAGTTGCATCACACGGGAGGGCCTACGAGCAGTACTTC
clone size: few; D gene: .; J gene: TRBJ1-5; V gene: TRBV7-9; CDR3 protein: CASDQGLNQPQHF; CDR3 DNA: TGTGCCAGCGACCAGGGGCTCAATCAGCCCCAGCATTTT
clone size: .; D gene: TRBD1; J gene: TRBJ1-2; V gene: TRBV6-2/TRBV6-3; CDR3 protein: CASSILRGGGYTF; CDR3 DNA: TGTGCCAGCAGCATACTCAGGGGGGGAGGCTACACCTTC
clone size: .; D gene: .; J gene: TRBJ2-5; V gene: TRBV20-1; CDR3 protein: CSATDRDRLSETQYF; CDR3 DNA: TGCAGTGCTACGGATAGGGACCGTTTATCAGAGACCCAGTACTTC
clone size: few; D gene: .; J gene: TRBJ2-7; V gene: TRBV12-3/TRBV12-4; CDR3 protein: CASSIRGGASEQYF; CDR3 DNA: TGTGCCAGCAGTATACGAGGGGGGGCAAGCGAGCAGTACTTC
clone size: few; D gene: .; J gene: TRBJ2-2; V gene: TRBV7-2; CDR3 protein: CASSLGIYAGELFF; CDR3 DNA: TGTGCCAGCAGCTTAGGCATTTATGCCGGGGAGCTGTTTTTT
clone size: few; D gene: TRBD2; J gene: TRBJ2-7; V gene: TRBV6-1; CDR3 protein: CASSVDLAGGSSEQYF; CDR3 DNA: TGTGCCAGCAGTGTTGACCTAGCGGGAGGGTCCTCCGAGCAGTACTTC
clone size: .; D gene: .; J gene: TRBJ1-2; V gene: TRBV10-3; CDR3 protein: CATTDMKNGYTF; CDR3 DNA: TGTGCCACGACTGACATGAAGAATGGCTACACCTTC